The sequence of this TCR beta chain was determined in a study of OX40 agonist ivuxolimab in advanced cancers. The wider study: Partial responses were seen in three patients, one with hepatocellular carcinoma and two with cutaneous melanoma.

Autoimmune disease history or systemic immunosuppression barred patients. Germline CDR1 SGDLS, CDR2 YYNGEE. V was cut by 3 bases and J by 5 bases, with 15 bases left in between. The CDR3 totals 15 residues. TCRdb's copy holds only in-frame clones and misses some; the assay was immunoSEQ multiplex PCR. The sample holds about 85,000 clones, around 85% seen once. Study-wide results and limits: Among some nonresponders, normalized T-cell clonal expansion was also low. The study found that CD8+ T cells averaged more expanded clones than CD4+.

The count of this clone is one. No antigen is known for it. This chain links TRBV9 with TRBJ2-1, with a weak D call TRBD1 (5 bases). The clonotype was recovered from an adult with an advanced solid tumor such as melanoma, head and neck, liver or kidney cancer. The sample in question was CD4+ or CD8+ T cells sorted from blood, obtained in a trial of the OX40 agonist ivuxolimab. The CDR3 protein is CASSEWAQGDNEQFF. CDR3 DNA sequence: TGTGCCAGCAGCGAGTGGGCCCAAGGGGACAATGAGCAGTTCTTC.